The sequence of this T cell receptor (beta chain) was determined in a study of T cells in Graves' hyperthyroidism and ophthalmopathy. This clonotype has only a few counts. Its antigen is not identified. Uncontrolled infection, other autoimmune disease, pregnancy and lactation each barred patients from inclusion. The CDR3 is 14 residues long. Germline CDR1 reads MGHDK; CDR2 reads SYGVNS. Trimming pared 1 base from V and 3 bases from J, leaving 9 bases between. RNA transcripts gave rise to amplified TCR beta CDR3 regions. The TCR CDR3 was amplified in a first-round RT-PCR using the HTBI primer set. Via MiXCR, TCRdb re-called the multiplex PCR reads, giving one row per CDR3 protein. The sample includes around 540,000 distinct CDR3 sequences, under 60% seen only once; the top ten take about 7.9%. Study-level points and caveats: Progression to ophthalmopathy was predicted a median of 6.5 months early.

The receptor's source is a woman between 18 and 30 years old with Graves' hyperthyroidism. This chain uses TRBV25-1 with TRBJ1-1; D unresolved. Specimen: peripheral blood or thyroid tissue (not recorded which). The CDR3: CASSESWRHTEAFF. The CDR3 DNA follows: TGTGCCAGCAGTGAATCTTGGCGGCACACTGAAGCTTTCTTT.